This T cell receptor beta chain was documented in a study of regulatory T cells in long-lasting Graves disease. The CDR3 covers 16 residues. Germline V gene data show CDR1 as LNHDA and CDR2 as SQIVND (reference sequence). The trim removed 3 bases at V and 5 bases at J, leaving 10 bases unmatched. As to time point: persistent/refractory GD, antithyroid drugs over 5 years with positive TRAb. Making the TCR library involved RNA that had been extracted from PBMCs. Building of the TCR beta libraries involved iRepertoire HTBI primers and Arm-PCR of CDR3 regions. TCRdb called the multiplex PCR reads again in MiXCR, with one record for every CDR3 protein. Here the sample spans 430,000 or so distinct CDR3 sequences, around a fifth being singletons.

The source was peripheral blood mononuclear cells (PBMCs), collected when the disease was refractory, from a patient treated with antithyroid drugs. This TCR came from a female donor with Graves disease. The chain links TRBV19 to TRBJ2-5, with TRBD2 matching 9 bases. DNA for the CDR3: TGTGCCAGTAGTATGGGTAGCGGGAGTTTTTCGGAGACCCAGTACTTC. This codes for CASSMGSGSFSETQYF.